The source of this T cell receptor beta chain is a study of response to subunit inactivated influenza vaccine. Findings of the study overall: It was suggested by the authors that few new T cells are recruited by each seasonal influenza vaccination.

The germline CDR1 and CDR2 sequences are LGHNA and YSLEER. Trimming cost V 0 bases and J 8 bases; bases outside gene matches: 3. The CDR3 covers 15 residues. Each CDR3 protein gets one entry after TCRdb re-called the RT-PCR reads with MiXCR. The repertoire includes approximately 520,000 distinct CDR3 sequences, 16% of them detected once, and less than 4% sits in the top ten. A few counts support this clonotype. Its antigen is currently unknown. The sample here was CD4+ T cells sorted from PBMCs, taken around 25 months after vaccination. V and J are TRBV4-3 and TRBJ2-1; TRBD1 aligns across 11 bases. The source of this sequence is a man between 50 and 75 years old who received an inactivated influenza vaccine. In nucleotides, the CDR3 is TGCGCCAGCAGCCAAGAGGACAGGGGGCTCCATGAGCAGTTCTTC. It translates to CASSQEDRGLHEQFF.